Listed below are T cell receptor beta chains from one sample, sequenced in a study of cytomegalovirus exposure and HLA in healthy donors. Data came from immunoSEQ multiplex PCR; TCRdb stores just in-frame clones and leaves some out. This sample has fewer than 200,000 clones, with approximately 82% found just once. Sequencing was carried out using PBMCs. All receptors come from a male donor in good health and CMV-seronegative. CDR3s include the opening cysteine and the closing phenylalanine or tryptophan. D genes are given only for firm matches. Clone size is given for some rows only: seen once, a few or many times, or a class if the clone is expanded.

V gene	clone size	CDR3 length	J gene	D gene	CDR3 protein	CDR3 DNA
TRBV5-4	-	15	TRBJ1-1	TRBD1	CASSLRTGLNTEAFF	TGTGCCAGCAGCTTGCGGACAGGTCTGAACACTGAAGCTTTCTTT
TRBV5-8	few	11	TRBJ2-1	-	CASSLFEPRFF	TGTGCCAGCAGCTTGTTCGAGCCTCGGTTCTTC
TRBV9	-	18	TRBJ2-2	TRBD1	CASSVVPGQGRDTGELFF	TGTGCCAGCAGCGTAGTTCCGGGACAGGGGAGGGATACCGGGGAGCTGTTTTTT
TRBV6-1	-	16	TRBJ1-4	TRBD1	CASSENMGQGYEKLFF	TGTGCCAGCAGTGAAAATATGGGACAGGGTTATGAAAAACTGTTTTTT
TRBV5-1	-	17	TRBJ2-3	TRBD2	CASSPEVAGAGADTQYF	TGCGCCAGCAGCCCGGAAGTAGCGGGAGCTGGCGCAGATACGCAGTATTTT
TRBV7-9	-	14	TRBJ1-4	-	CASSLTATNEKLFF	TGTGCCAGCAGCTTGACAGCAACTAATGAAAAACTGTTTTTT
TRBV6-6	-	15	TRBJ1-1	-	CASTLSGGTDTEAFF	TGTGCCAGCACCTTATCCGGGGGGACGGACACTGAAGCTTTCTTT
TRBV6-5	-	16	TRBJ2-2	TRBD2	CASSYSSGEGTGELFF	TGTGCCAGCAGTTACTCGAGTGGGGAGGGCACCGGGGAGCTGTTTTTT
TRBV5-4	few	14	TRBJ2-5	-	CASSLQQGRETQYF	TGTGCCAGCAGCTTACAACAGGGAAGGGAGACCCAGTACTTC
TRBV7-9	few	13	TRBJ1-1	-	CASSLGAGTEAFF	TGTGCCAGCAGCTTAGGGGCAGGCACTGAAGCTTTCTTT
TRBV29-1	-	10	TRBJ1-1	-	CSVGDTEAFF	TGCAGCGTCGGGGACACTGAAGCTTTCTTT
TRBV7-9	-	15	TRBJ1-1	TRBD1	CASSLPRGPNTEAFF	TGTGCCAGCAGCTTACCCAGGGGGCCGAACACTGAAGCTTTCTTT
TRBV6-5	-	15	TRBJ2-5	TRBD1	CASSYSMIKGGLEYF	TGTGCCAGCAGTTACTCAATGATCAAAGGGGGCCTTGAGTACTTC
TRBV19	few	15	TRBJ1-2	TRBD1	CASSIVDRGTYGYTF	TGTGCCAGTAGTATAGTGGACAGGGGCACCTATGGCTACACCTTC
TRBV7-9	-	15	TRBJ2-1	TRBD2	CASSYTSGTYNEQFF	TGTGCCAGCAGCTATACTAGCGGGACTTACAATGAGCAGTTCTTC
TRBV10-3	-	15	TRBJ2-3	TRBD1	CAITWTGSSTDTQYF	TGTGCCATCACCTGGACAGGATCGAGCACAGATACGCAGTATTTT
TRBV27	-	17	TRBJ2-1	TRBD1	CASSLSVGQGIRNEQFF	TGTGCCAGCAGTTTATCGGTCGGACAGGGGATTAGGAATGAGCAGTTCTTC
TRBV6-5	once	16	TRBJ1-5	TRBD1	CASSYRVDRGNQPQHF	TGTGCCAGCAGTTACCGTGTGGACAGGGGTAATCAGCCCCAGCATTTT
TRBV4-1	-	15	TRBJ2-2	TRBD1	CASSNGQGPVGELFF	TGCGCCAGCAGCAACGGACAGGGGCCTGTCGGGGAGCTGTTTTTT
TRBV28	-	11	TRBJ1-3	-	CASSGRDTIYF	TGTGCCAGCAGTGGCCGGGACACCATATATTTT
TRBV2	-	13	TRBJ1-2	TRBD1	CASSYRDRDSYTF	TGTGCCAGCAGTTACCGGGACAGGGATAGCTACACCTTC